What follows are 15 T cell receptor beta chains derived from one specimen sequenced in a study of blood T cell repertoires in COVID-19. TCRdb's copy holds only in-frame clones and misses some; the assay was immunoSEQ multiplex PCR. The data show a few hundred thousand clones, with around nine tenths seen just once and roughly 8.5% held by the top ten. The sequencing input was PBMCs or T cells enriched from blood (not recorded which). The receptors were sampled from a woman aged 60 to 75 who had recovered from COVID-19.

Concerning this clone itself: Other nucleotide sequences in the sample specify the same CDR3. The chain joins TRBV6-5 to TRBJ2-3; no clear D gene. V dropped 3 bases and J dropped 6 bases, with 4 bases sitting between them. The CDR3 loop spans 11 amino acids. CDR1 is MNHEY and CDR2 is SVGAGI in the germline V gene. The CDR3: CASSYRDTQYF. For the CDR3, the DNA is TGTGCCAGCAGTTATCGGGATACGCAGTATTTT.

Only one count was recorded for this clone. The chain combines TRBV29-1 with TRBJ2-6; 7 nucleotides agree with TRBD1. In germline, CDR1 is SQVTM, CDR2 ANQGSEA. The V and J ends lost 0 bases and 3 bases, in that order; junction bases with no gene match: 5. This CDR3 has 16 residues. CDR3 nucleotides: TGCAGCGTTGAAGATCGAGGGGGCGGTGGGGCCAACGTCCTGACTTTC. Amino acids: CSVEDRGGGGANVLTF.

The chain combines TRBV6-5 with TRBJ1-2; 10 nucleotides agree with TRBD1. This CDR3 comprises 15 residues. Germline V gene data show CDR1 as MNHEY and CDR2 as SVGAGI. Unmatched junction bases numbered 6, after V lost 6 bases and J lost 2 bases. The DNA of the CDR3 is TGTGCCAGCAGGGGCCTGGGACAGGGGAACTATGGCTACACCTTC. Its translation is CASRGLGQGNYGYTF.

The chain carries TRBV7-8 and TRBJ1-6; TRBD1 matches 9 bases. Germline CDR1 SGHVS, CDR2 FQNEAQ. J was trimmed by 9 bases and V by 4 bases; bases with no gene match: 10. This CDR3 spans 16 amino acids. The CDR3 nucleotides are TGTGCCAGCAGCTCCTCGGACAGGGGACCGTTTTCACCCCTCCACTTT. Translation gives CASSSSDRGPFSPLHF.

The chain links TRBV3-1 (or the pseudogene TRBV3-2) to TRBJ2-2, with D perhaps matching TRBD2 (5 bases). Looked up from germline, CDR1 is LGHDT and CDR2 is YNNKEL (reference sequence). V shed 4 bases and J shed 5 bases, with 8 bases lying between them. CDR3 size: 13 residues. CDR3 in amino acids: CASSPAATGELFF. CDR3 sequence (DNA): TGTGCCAGCAGCCCAGCGGCGACCGGGGAGCTGTTTTTT.

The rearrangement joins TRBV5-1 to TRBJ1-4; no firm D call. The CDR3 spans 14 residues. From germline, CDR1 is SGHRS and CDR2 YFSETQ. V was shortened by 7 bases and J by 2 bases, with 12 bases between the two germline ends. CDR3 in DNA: TGCGCCAGCCGTAAACGGTGGACTAATGAAAAACTGTTTTTT. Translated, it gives CASRKRWTNEKLFF.

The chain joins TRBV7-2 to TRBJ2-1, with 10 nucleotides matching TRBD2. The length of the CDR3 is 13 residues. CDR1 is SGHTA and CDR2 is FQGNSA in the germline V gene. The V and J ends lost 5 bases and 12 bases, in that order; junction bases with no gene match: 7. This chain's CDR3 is CASSTSGGESQFF. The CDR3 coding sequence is TGTGCCAGCAGCACAAGCGGGGGGGAGTCGCAGTTCTTC.

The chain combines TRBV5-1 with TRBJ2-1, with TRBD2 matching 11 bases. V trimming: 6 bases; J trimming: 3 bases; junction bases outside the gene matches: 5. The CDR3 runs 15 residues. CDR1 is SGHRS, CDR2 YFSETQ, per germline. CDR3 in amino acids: CASKGGLADYNEQFF. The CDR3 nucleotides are TGCGCCAGCAAGGGGGGACTAGCGGACTACAATGAGCAGTTCTTC.

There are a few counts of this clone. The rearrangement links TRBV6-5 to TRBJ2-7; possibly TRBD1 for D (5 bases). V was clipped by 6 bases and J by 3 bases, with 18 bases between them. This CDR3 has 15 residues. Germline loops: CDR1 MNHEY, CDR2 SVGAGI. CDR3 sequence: CASRTSPTVIYEQYF. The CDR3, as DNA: TGTGCCAGCAGGACGAGTCCGACAGTCATCTACGAGCAGTACTTC.

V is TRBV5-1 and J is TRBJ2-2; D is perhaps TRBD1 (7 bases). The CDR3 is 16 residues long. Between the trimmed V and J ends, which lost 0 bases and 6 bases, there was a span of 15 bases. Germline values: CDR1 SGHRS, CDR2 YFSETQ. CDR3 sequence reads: CASSLAGGGAAGELFF. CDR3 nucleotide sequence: TGCGCCAGCAGCTTGGCCGGAGGGGGCGCCGCCGGGGAGCTGTTTTTT.

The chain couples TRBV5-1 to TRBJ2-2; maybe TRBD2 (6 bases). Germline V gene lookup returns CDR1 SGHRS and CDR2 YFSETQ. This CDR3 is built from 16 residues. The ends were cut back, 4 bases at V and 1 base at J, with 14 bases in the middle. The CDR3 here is CASSSSGRGNTGELFF. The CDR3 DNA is TGCGCCAGCAGCAGCTCGGGGCGGGGGAACACCGGGGAGCTGTTTTTT.

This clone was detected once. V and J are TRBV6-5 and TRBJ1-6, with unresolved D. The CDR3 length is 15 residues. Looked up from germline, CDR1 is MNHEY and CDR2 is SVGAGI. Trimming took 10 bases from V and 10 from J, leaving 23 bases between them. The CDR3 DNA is TGTGCCACCTTGACCCACTCAGGTCTCGACTCACCCCTCCACTTT. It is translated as CATLTHSGLDSPLHF.

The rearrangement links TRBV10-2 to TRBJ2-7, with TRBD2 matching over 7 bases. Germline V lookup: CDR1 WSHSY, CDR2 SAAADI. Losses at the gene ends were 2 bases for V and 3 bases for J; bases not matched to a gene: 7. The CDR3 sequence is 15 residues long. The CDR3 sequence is CASSERERGGYEQYF. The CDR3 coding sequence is TGCGCCAGCAGTGAGCGCGAGCGGGGAGGCTACGAGCAGTACTTC.

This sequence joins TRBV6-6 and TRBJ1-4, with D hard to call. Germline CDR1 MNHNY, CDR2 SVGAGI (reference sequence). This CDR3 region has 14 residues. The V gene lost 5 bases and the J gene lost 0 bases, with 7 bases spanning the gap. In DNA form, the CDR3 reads TGTGCCAGCAGTGGAGTCACAACTAATGAAAAACTGTTTTTT. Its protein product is CASSGVTTNEKLFF.

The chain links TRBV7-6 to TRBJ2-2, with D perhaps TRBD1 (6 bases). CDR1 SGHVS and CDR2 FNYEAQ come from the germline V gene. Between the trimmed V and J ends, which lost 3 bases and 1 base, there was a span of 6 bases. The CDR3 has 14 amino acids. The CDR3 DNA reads TGTGCCAGCAGCTTGGGACAGAACACCGGGGAGCTGTTTTTT. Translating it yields CASSLGQNTGELFF.